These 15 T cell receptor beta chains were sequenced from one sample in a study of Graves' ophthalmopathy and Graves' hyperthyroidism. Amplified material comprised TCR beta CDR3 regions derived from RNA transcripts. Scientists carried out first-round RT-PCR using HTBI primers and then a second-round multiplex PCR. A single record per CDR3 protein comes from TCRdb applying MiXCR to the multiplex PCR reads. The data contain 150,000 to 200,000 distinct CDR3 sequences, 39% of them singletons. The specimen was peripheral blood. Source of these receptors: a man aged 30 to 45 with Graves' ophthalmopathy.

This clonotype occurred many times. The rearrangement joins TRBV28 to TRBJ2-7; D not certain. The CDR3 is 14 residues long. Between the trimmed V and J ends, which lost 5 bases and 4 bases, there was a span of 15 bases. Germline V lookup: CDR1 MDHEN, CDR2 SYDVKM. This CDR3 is CASSPRPGLYEQYF. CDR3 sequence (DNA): TGTGCCAGCAGTCCCAGGCCCGGTCTGTACGAGCAGTACTTC.

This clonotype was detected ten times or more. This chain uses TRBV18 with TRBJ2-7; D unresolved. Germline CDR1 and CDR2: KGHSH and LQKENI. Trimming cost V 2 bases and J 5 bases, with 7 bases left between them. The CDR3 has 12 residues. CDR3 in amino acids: CASSPSGDEQYF. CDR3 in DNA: TGTGCCAGCTCACCATCCGGCGACGAGCAGTACTTC.

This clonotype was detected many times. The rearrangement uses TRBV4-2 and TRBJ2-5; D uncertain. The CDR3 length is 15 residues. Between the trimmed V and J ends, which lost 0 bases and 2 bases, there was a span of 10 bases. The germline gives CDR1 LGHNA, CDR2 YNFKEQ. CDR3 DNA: TGTGCCAGCAGCCAAGATCCCACTACGCAAGAGACCCAGTACTTC. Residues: CASSQDPTTQETQYF.

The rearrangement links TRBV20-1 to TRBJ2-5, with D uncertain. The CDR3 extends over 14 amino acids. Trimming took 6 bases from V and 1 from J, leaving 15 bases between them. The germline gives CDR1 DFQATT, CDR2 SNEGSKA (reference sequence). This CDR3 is CSARLGNTQETQYF. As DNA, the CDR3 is TGCAGTGCCCGTCTTGGAAACACCCAAGAGACCCAGTACTTC.

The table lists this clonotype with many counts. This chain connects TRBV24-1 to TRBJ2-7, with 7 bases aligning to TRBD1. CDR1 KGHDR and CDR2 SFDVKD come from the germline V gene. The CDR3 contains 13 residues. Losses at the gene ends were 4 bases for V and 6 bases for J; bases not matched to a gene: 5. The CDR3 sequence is CATSDRTGREQYF. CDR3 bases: TGTGCCACCAGTGACCGGACAGGACGCGAGCAGTACTTC.

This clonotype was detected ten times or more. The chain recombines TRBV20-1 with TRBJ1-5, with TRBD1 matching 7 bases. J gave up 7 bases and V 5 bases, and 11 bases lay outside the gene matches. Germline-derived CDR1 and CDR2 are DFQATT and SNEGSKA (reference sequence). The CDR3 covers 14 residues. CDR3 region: CSAYPTDRNQPQHF. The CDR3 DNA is TGCAGTGCTTACCCTACGGACAGGAACCAGCCCCAGCATTTT.

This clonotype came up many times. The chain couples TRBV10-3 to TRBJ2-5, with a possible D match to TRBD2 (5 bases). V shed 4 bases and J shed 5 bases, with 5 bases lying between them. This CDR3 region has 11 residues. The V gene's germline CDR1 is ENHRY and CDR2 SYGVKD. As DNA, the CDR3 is TGTGCCATCAGTGGCGGGGAGACCCAGTACTTC. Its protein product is CAISGGETQYF.

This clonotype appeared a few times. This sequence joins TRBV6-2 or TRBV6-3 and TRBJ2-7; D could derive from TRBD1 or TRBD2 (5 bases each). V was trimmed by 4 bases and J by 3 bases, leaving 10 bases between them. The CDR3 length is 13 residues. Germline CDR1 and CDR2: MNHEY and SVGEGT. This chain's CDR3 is CASSWDRDYEQYF. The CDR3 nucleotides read TGTGCCAGCAGTTGGGACCGTGACTACGAGCAGTACTTC.

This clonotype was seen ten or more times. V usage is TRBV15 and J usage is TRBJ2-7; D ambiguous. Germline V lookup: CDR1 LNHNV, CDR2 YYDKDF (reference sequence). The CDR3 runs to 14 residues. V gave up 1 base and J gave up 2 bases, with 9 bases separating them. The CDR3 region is CATSRGKGAYEQYF. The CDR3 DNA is TGTGCCACCAGCAGAGGCAAGGGCGCCTACGAGCAGTACTTC.

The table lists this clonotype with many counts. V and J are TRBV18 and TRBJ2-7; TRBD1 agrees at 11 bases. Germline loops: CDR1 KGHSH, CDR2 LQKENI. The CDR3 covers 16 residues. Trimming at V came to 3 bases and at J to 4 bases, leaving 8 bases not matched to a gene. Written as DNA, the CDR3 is TGTGCCAGCTCACCTTTCTCCGGGACAGGGGGGTACGAGCAGTACTTC. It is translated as CASSPFSGTGGYEQYF.

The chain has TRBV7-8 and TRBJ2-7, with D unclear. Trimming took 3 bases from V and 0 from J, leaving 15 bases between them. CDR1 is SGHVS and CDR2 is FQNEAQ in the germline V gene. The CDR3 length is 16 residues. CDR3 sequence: CASSLDLMTGSYEQYF. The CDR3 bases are TGTGCCAGCAGCTTGGACCTTATGACTGGCTCCTACGAGCAGTACTTC.

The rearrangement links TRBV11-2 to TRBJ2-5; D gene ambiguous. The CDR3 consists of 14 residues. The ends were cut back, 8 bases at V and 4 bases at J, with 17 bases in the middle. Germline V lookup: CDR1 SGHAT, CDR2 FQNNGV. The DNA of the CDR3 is TGTGCCAGCTCACCACCGGCTCAGACAGAGACCCAGTACTTC. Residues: CASSPPAQTETQYF.

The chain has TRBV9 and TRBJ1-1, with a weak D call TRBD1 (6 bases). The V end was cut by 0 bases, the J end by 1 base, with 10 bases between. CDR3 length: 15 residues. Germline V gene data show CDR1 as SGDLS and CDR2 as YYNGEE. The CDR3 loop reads CASSVEGGQNTEAFF. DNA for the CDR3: TGTGCCAGCAGCGTAGAAGGGGGACAGAACACTGAAGCTTTCTTT.

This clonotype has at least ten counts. Here the CDR3 reads CASSLGTSGAYEQYF. Here the CDR3 DNA reads TGCGCCAGCAGCTTGGGGACTAGCGGAGCCTACGAGCAGTACTTC. The rearrangement links TRBV5-1 to TRBJ2-7, with TRBD2 matching over 10 bases. The germline V gene has CDR1 SGHRS and CDR2 YFSETQ. V shed 0 bases, J shed 2 bases, and the junction held 2 bases outside the gene matches. CDR3 length: 15 amino acids. The full variable domain, with the rest looked up from reference TRBV5-1 and TRBJ2-7, is KAGVTQTPRYLIKTRGQQVTLSCSPISGHRSVSWYQQTPGQGLQFLFEYFSETQRNKGNFPGRFSGRQFSNSRSEMNVSTLELGDSALYLCASSLGTSGAYEQYFGPGTRLTVT.

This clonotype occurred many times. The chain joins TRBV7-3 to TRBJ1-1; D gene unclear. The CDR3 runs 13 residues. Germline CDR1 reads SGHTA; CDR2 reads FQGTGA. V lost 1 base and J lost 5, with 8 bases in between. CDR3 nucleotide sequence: TGTGCCAGCAGCTTAAGGGCGGGGACTGAAGCTTTCTTT. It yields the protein CASSLRAGTEAFF.